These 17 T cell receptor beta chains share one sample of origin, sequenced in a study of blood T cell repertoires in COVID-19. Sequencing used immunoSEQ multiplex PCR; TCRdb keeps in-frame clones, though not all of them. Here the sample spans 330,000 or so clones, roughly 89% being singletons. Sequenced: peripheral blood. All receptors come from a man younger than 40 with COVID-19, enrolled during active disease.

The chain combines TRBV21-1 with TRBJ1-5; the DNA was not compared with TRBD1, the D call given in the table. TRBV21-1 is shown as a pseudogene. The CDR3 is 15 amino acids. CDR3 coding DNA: TGTGCCAGCAGCCTCCGACAGTTAGCCAATCAGCCCCAGCATTTT. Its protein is CASSLRQLANQPQHF.

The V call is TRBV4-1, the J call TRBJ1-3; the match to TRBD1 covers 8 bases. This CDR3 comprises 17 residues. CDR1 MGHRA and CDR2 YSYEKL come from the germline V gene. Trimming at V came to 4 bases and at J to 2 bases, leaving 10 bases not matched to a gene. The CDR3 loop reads CASSLTDLQGAGNTIYF. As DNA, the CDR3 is TGCGCCAGCAGCCTTACCGACTTACAGGGGGCTGGAAACACCATATATTTT.

The CDR3 DNA follows: TGCGCCAGCAGCCAAGTGGTCGGGATCTACGAGCAGTACTTC. It encodes CASSQVVGIYEQYF. This rearrangement joins TRBV4-1 to TRBJ2-7; TRBD2 is a possible D gene (5 bases). Germline CDR1 MGHRA, CDR2 YSYEKL. Trimming removed 1 base at V and 3 bases at J, with 10 bases between. This CDR3 is built from 14 residues.

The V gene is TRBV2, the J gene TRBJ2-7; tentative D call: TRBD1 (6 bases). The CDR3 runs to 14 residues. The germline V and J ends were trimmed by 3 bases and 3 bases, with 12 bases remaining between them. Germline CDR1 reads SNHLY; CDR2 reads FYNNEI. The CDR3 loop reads CASSDIGTLYEQYF. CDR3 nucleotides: TGTGCCAGCAGTGATATCGGGACACTCTACGAGCAGTACTTC.

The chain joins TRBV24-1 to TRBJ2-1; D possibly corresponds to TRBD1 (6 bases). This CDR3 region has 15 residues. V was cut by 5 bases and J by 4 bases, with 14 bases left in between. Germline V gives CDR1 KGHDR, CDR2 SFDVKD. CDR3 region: CATSAQGTGYNEQFF. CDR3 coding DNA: TGTGCCACCAGTGCTCAGGGGACGGGGTACAATGAGCAGTTCTTC.

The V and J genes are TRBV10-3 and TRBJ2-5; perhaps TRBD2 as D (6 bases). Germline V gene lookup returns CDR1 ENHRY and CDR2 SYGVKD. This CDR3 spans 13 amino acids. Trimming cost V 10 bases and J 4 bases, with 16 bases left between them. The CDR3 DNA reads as TGTGCCACCGAATACTTGCGGGGAGAGACCCAGTACTTC. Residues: CATEYLRGETQYF.

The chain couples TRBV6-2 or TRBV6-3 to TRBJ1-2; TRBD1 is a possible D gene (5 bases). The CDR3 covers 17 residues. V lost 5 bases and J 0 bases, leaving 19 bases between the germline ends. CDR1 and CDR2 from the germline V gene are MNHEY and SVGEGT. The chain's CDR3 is CASSPALPRDSNYGYTF. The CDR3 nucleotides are TGTGCCAGCAGTCCCGCCTTACCCCGGGACTCTAACTATGGCTACACCTTC.

In nucleotides, the CDR3 is TGCGCCAGCAGCCGGCTCTCGAGGGGGGGAATGAACACTGAAGCTTTCTTT. It is translated as CASSRLSRGGMNTEAFF. The chain carries TRBV4-3 and TRBJ1-1; TRBD1 might be the D (6 bases). The CDR3 consists of 17 residues. Trimming removed 4 bases from V and 0 bases from J, with 18 bases in between. The germline gives CDR1 LGHNA, CDR2 YSLEER.

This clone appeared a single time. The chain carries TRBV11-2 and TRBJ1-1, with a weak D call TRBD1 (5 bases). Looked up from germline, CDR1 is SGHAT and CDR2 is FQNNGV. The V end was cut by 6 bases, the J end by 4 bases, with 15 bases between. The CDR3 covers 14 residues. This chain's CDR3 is CASRDGGGGTEAFF. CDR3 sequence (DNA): TGTGCCAGCAGGGATGGCGGGGGGGGCACTGAAGCTTTCTTT. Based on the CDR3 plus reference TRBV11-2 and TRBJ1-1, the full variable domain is EAGVAQSPRYKIIEKRQSVAFWCNPISGHATLYWYQQILGQGPKLLIQFQNNGVVDDSQLPKDRFSAERLKGVDSTLKIQPAKLEDSAVYLCASRDGGGGTEAFFGQGTRLTVV.

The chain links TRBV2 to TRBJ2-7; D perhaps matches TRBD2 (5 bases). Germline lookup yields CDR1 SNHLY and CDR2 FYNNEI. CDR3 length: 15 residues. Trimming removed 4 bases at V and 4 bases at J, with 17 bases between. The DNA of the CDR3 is TGTGCCAGCAGTGGAAGTCCTACGCGGACTTACGAGCAGTACTTC. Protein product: CASSGSPTRTYEQYF.

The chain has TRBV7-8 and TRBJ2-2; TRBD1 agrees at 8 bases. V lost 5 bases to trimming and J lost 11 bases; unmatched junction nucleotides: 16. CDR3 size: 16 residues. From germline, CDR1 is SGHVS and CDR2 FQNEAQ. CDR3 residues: CASSPRTGNNVAELFF. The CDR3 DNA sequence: TGTGCCAGCAGCCCCCGGACAGGGAACAATGTGGCAGAGCTGTTTTTT.

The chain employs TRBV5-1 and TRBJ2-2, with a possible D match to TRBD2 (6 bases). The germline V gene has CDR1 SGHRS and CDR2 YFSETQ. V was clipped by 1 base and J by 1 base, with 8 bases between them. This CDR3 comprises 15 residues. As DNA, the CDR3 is TGCGCCAGCAGCTTGAGGGGACTGAACACCGGGGAGCTGTTTTTT. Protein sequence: CASSLRGLNTGELFF.

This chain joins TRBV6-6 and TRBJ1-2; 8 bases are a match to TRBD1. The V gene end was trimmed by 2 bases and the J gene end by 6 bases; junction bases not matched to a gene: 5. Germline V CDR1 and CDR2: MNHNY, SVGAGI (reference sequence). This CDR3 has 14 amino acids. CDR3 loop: CASSYAGGGHGYTF. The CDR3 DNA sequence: TGTGCCAGCAGTTACGCAGGGGGCGGCCATGGCTACACCTTC.

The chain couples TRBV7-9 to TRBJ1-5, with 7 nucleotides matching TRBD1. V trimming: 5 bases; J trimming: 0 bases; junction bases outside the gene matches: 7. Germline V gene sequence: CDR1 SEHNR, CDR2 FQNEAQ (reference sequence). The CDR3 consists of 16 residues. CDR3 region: CASSDDRVYSNQPQHF. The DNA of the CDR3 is TGTGCCAGCAGCGACGACAGGGTCTATAGCAATCAGCCCCAGCATTTT.

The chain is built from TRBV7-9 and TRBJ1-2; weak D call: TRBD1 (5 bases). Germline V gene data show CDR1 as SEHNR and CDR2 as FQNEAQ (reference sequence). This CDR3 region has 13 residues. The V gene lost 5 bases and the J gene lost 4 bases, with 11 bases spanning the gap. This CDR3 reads CASSIQGVYGYTF. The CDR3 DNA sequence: TGTGCCAGCAGCATCCAAGGGGTCTATGGCTACACCTTC.

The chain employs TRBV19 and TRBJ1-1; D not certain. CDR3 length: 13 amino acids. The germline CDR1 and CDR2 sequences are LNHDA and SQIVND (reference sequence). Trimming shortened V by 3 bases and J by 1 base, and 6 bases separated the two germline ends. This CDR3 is CASSIRQNTEAFF. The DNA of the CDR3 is TGTGCCAGTAGTATCAGGCAGAACACTGAAGCTTTCTTT. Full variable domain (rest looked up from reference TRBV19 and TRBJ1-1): DGGITQSPKYLFRKEGQNVTLSCEQNLNHDAMYWYRQDPGQGLRLIYYSQIVNDFQKGDIAEGYSVSREKKESFPLTVTSAQKNPTAFYLCASSIRQNTEAFFGQGTRLTVV.

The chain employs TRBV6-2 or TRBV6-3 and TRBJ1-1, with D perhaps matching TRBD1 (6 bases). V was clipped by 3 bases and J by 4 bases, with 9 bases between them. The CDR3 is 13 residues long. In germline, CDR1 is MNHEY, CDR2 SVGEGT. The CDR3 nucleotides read TGTGCCAGCAGTTATAGGGGGGGCACTGAAGCTTTCTTT. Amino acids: CASSYRGGTEAFF.